Below are 2 T cell receptor beta chains sequenced from a single sample in a study of regulatory T cells in long-lasting Graves disease. Time point given: persistent/refractory GD, antithyroid drugs over 5 years with positive TRAb. The TCR library was made from RNA extracted from PBMCs. Sequencing libraries for TCR beta were prepared with iRepertoire HTBI primers and Arm-PCR of CDR3 regions. TCRdb analysed the multiplex PCR reads with MiXCR anew, one entry per CDR3 protein. The table has hundreds of thousands of distinct CDR3 sequences, about a fifth seen once. This specimen was peripheral blood mononuclear cells (PBMCs), taken when the disease was refractory, from a patient treated with antithyroid drugs. The receptors stem from a female donor with Graves disease.

This clonotype was seen ten or more times. DNA of the CDR3: TGTGCCAGCAGTTTCCCTGACAGGGCGGGCGAGCAGTACTTC. Translation: CASSFPDRAGEQYF. J is TRBJ2-7 and V is TRBV28, with 7 bases fitting TRBD1. The CDR3 runs to 14 residues. The V gene end was trimmed by 3 bases and the J gene end by 6 bases; junction bases not matched to a gene: 8. Germline V CDR1 and CDR2: MDHEN, SYDVKM.

This clonotype has just a few counts. This chain connects TRBV30 to TRBJ1-5; no clear D gene. Germline assignment: CDR1 GTSNPN and CDR2 SVGIG (reference sequence). This CDR3 region has 15 residues. Trimming stripped 0 bases from V and 0 bases from J, with 9 bases between. In DNA, the CDR3 is TGTGCCTGGAGTGTACCGGGAGGTAGCAATCAGCCCCAGCATTTT. This encodes CAWSVPGGSNQPQHF.